This T cell receptor (beta chain) is drawn from a study of cytomegalovirus exposure and HLA in healthy donors. Study as a whole: From HLA-typed donors, an early data release held approximately 85 million unique TCRs.

The PCR employed 60 Vbeta primers together with 13 Jbeta primers. Assay used: immunoSEQ multiplex PCR; TCRdb lists only in-frame clones, some missing. The sample has about 160,000 clones; approximately 86% are singletons. This CDR3 is 17 amino acids long. After removal of 3 bases from V and 0 bases from J, the junction contained 6 bases not matched to a gene. Germline CDR1 SEHNR, CDR2 FQNEAQ (reference sequence). The V gene is TRBV7-9, the J gene TRBJ2-7; 12 bases map to TRBD2. Sequenced material: PBMCs. This TCR derives from a male donor in good health and CMV-seronegative. The CDR3 region has the DNA TGTGCCAGCAGCTTGGCCGGACTAGCGGGGCTCTCCTACGAGCAGTACTTC. The encoded protein is CASSLAGLAGLSYEQYF.